These 6 T cell receptor beta chains came from one sample sequenced in a study of CD8+ T cells in alopecia areata. RNA was isolated and reverse transcribed to cDNA, the sequencing template. Repertoires were generated with immunoSEQ multiplex PCR, while TCRdb's copy carries only in-frame clones and drops some. In total the sample includes approximately 300,000 clones, none of them seen once. Sorting relied on CD4, CD8alpha, NKG2D, NKG2ACE and other markers applied to pooled cutaneous lymph node cells. Sequencing input: CD4+ T cells sorted from a lymph node. Every receptor here comes from a C3H/HeJ mouse with alopecia areata. The MHC haplotype recorded for the strain is H2-k.

This clone was picked up many times. Mouse gene names and germline throughout. The read falls 4 residues short of the CDR3 end, and the missing part is taken from the germline J gene. This rearrangement joins TRBV19 to TRBJ2-7, with TRBD1 matching over 7 bases. CDR3 length equals 13 residues. CDR1 FNHDT and CDR2 SITEND come from the germline V gene (reference sequence). The sequenced part of the CDR3 DNA is TGTGCCAGCAGTCGGGACAGAAAATAT. This codes for CASSRDRKY. The full CDR3 protein reads CASSRDRKYEQYF.

This clone occurred a few times. Gene labels here are mouse ones. The read ends 4 residues early relative to the CDR3; the germline J gene fills the gap. The V gene is TRBV13-1, the J gene TRBJ2-1, with 7 positions matching TRBD2. After removal of 2 bases from V and 1 base from J, the junction contained 9 bases not matched to a gene. The V gene's germline CDR1 is NSHNY and CDR2 SYGAGN. CDR3 length equals 17 residues. The CDR3: CASSDGGPWGNYAEQFF. CDR3 DNA, as far as it was read: TGTGCCAGCAGTGACGGAGGCCCCTGGGGGAACTATGCT.

There are a few counts of this clone. Genes and germline are mouse. Read coverage stops 4 residues before the CDR3 terminus; the germline J gene supplies the remainder. The chain employs TRBV14 and TRBJ2-5; 10 bases fit TRBD2. Germline CDR1 is SGHDT and CDR2 is FRDEAV. The CDR3 runs to 18 residues. V dropped 4 bases and J dropped 1; count of bases not matched to a gene: 12. CDR3 DNA, as far as it was read: TGTGCCAGCAGTGATCCTCCCTGGGGGGGCGCTGACCAAGAC. This codes for CASSDPPWGGADQD. The full CDR3 protein is CASSDPPWGGADQDTQYF.

With respect to this clone: The gene symbols are mouse symbols. The read ends 4 residues before the CDR3 terminus; that terminus is restored from the germline J gene. This chain connects TRBV13-1 to TRBJ1-1; D gene ambiguous. With 3 bases removed from V and 1 base from J, the gap between germline ends came to 7 bases. Germline CDR1 reads NSHNY; CDR2 reads SYGAGN. The CDR3 is 13 amino acids. The CDR3 bases that were read are TGTGCCAGCAGTGTTCGCAGAAACACA. It encodes CASSVRRNT. The CDR3, in full, reads CASSVRRNTEVFF.

This clone was observed many times. These gene names are mouse names. Read data end 4 residues before the CDR3 end; the end is taken from the germline J gene. V and J are TRBV17 and TRBJ1-2; D uncertain. The germline CDR1 and CDR2 sequences are MNHDT and YYDKIL. Trimming took off 6 bases at V and 2 bases at J, with 4 bases between the two ends. The CDR3 extends over 11 amino acids. CDR3 DNA (partial): TGTGCTAGCAGCAGGAACTCC. The encoded protein is CASSRNS. The whole CDR3 reads CASSRNSDYTF.

Regarding this clone: Mouse names are used for the genes. Other nucleotide sequences in the sample specify the same CDR3. Partial CDR3 DNA: TGTGCCAGCAGCCAACAGTATAATTCGCCC. This codes for CASSQQYNSP. In full, the CDR3 reads CASSQQYNSPLYF. The rearrangement joins TRBV5 to TRBJ1-6; D remains ambiguous. The CDR3 goes on 3 residues after the read ends, and that part is filled in from the germline J gene. TRBJ1-6 is sorted into the ORF group, with uncertain function. The CDR3 sequence is 13 residues long. The V and J ends lost 2 bases and 4 bases respectively, with 3 bases between them. Germline CDR1 and CDR2: LGHNA and YNLKQL (reference sequence).